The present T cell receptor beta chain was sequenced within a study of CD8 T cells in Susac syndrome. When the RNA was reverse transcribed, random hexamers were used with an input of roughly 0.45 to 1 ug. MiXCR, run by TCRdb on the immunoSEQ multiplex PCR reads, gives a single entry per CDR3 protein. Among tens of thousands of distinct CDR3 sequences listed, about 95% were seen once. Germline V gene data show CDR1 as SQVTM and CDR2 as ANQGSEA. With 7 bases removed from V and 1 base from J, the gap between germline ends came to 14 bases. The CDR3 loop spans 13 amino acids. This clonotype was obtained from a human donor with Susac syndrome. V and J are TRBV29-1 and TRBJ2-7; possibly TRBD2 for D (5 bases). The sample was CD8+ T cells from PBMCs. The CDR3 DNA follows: TGCAGCGCTATACTAGGTTTTTCCTACGAGCAGTACTTC. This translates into CSAILGFSYEQYF.